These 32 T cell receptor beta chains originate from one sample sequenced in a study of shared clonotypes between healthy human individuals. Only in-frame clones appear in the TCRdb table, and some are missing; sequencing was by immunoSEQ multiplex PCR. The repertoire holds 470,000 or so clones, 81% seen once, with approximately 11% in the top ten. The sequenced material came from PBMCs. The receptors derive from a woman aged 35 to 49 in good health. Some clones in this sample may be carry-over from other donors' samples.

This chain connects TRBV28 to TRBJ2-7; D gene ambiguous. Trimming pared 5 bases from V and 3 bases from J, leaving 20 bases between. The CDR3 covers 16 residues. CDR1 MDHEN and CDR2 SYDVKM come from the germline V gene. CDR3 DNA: TGTGCCAGCAGTCAACCACCGGGCGTATGGGTCTACGAGCAGTACTTC. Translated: CASSQPPGVWVYEQYF.

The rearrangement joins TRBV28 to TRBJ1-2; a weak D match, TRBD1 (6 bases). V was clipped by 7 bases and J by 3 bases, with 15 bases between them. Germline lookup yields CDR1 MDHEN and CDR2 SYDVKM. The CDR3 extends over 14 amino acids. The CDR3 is CASIQGGADYGYTF. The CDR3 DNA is TGTGCCAGCATCCAAGGGGGGGCCGACTATGGCTACACCTTC.

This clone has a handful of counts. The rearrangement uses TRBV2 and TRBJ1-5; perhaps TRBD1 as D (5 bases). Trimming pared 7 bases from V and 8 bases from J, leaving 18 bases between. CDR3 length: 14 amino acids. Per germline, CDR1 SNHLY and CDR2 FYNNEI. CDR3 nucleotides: TGTGCCAGCAAGTTGACAGTCTCAGAGGAGCCCCAGCATTTT. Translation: CASKLTVSEEPQHF.

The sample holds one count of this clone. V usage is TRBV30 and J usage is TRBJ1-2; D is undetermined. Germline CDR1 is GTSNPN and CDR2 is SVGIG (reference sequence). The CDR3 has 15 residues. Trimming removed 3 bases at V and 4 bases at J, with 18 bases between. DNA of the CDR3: TGTGCCTGGAGCGAACCCTTCAGTTTAGTCTATGGCTACACCTTC. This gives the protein CAWSEPFSLVYGYTF.

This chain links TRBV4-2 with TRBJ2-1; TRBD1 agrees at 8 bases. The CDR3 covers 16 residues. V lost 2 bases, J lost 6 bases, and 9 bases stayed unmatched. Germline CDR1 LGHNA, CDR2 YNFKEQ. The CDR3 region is CASSQLFRGRPNEQFF. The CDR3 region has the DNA TGTGCCAGCAGCCAACTATTCAGGGGGCGCCCCAATGAGCAGTTCTTC.

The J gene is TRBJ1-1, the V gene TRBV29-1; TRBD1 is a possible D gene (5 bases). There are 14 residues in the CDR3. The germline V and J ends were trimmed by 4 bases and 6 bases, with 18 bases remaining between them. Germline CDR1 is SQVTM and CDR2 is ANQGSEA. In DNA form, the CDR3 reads TGCAGCGTTGCCTCCGGGGCGTCTAACGCTGAAGCTTTCTTT. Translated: CSVASGASNAEAFF.

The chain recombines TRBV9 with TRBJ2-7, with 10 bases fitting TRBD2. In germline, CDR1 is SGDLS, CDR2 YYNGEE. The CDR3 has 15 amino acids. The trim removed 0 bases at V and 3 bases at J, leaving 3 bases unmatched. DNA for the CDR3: TGTGCCAGCAGCGTAGGAGGACTAGCGGTCTACGAGCAGTACTTC. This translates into CASSVGGLAVYEQYF. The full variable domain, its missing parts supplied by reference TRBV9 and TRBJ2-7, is DSGVTQTPKHLITATGQRVTLRCSPRSGDLSVYWYQQSLDQGLQFLIQYYNGEERAKGNILERFSAQQFPDLHSELNLSSLELGDSALYFCASSVGGLAVYEQYFGPGTRLTVT.

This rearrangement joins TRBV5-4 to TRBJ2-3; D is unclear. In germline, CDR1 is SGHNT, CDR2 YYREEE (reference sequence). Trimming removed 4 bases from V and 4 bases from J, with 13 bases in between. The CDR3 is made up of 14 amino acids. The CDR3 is CASSPIGRPDTQYF. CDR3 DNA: TGTGCCAGCAGCCCTATCGGGCGACCAGATACGCAGTATTTT.

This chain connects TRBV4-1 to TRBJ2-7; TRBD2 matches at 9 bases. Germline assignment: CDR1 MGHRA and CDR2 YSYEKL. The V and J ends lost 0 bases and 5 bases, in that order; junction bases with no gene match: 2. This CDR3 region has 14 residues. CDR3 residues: CASSQEGTSHEQYF. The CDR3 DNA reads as TGCGCCAGCAGCCAAGAAGGGACTAGCCACGAGCAGTACTTC.

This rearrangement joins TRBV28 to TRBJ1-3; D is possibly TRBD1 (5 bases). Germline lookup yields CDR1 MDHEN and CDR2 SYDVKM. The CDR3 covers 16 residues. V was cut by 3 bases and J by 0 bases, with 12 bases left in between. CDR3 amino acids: CASSLGGVRSGNTIYF. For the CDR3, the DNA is TGTGCCAGCAGTTTGGGGGGGGTACGCTCTGGAAACACCATATATTTT.

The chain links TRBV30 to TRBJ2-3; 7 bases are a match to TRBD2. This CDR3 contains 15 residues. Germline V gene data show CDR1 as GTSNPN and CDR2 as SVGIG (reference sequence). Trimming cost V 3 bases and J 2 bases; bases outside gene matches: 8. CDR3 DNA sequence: TGTGCCTGGAGCCGCGGGGGAGGGGACACAGATACGCAGTATTTT. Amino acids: CAWSRGGGDTDTQYF.

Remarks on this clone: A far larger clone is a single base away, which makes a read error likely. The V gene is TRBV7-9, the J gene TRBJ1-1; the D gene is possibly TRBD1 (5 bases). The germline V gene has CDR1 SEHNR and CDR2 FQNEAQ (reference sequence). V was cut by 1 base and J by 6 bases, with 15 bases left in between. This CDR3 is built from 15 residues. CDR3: CASSLDGASYAEAFF. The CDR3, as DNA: TGTGCCAGCAGCTTAGACGGGGCTTCGTACGCTGAAGCTTTCTTT.

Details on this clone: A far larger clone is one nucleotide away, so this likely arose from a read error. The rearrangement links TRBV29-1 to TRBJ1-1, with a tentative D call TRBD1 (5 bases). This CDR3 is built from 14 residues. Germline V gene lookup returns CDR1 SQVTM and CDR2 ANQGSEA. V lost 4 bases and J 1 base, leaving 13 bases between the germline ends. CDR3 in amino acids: CSVAYGASNTEAFF. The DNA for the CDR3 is TGCAGCGTTGCCTACGGGGCGTCGAACACTGAAGCTTTCTTT.

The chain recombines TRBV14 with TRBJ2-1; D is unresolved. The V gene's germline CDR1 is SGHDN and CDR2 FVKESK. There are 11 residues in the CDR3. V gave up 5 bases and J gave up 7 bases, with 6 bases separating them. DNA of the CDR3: TGTGCCAGCAGCGCTATAAATGAGCAGTTCTTC. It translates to CASSAINEQFF.

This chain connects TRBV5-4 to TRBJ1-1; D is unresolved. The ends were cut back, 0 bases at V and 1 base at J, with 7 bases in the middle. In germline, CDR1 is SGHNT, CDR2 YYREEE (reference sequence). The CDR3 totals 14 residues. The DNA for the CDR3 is TGTGCCAGCAGCTTGGTATCGGGGAACACTGAAGCTTTCTTT. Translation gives CASSLVSGNTEAFF.

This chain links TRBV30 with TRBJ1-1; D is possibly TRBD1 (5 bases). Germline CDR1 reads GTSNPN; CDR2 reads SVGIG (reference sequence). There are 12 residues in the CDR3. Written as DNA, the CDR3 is TGTGCATCGGGACGGTTGAACACTGAAGCTTTCTTT. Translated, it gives CASGRLNTEAFF.

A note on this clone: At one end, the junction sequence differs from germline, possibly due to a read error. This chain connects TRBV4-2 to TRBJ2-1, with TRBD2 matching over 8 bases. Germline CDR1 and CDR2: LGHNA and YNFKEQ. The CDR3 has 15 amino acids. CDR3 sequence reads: CASSLSGGGYNQQFF. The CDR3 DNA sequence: TGTGCCAGCAGCCTCTCGGGAGGGGGTTACAATCAGCAGTTCTTC.

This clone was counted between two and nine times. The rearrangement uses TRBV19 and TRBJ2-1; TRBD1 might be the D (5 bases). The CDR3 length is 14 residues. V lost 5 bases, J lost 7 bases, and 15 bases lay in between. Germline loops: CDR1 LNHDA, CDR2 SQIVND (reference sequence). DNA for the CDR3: TGTGCCAGTAGTGTATCGACAGTTGGAAATGAGCAGTTCTTC. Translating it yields CASSVSTVGNEQFF.

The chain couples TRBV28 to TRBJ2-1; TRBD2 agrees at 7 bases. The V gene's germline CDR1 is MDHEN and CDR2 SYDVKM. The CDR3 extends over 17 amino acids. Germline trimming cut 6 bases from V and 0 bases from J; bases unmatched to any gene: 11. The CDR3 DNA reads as TGTGCCAGCAGCACCCTCCGGCGGGGGAGCTCCTACAATGAGCAGTTCTTC. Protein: CASSTLRRGSSYNEQFF.

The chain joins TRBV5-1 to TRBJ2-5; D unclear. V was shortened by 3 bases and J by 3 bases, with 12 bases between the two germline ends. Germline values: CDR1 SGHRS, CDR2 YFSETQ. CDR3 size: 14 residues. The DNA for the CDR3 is TGCGCCAGCAGCTACGTGGGCCGGGAAGAGACCCAGTACTTC. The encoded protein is CASSYVGREETQYF.

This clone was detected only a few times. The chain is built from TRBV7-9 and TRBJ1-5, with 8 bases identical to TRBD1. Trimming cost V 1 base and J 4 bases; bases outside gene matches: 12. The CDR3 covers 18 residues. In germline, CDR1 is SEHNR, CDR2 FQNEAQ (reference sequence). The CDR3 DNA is TGTGCCAGCAGCTTAGTAGGGTCGGGACAGGACTTGAATCAGCCCCAGCATTTT. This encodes CASSLVGSGQDLNQPQHF.

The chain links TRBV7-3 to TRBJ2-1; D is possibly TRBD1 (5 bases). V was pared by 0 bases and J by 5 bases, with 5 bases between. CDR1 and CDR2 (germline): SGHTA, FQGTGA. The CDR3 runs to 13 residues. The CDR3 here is CASSLTRDNEQFF. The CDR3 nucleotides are TGTGCCAGCAGCTTAACCAGGGACAATGAGCAGTTCTTC. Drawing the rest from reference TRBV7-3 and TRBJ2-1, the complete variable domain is GAGVSQTPSNKVTEKGKYVELRCDPISGHTALYWYRQSLGQGPEFLIYFQGTGAADDSGLPNDRFFAVRPEGSVSTLKIQRTERGDSAVYLCASSLTRDNEQFFGPGTRLTVL.

The CDR3 bases are TGTGCCAGCGGTCCGGGACAACGGGGGGCAGAAGCTTTCTTT. This codes for CASGPGQRGAEAFF. The chain combines TRBV28 with TRBJ1-1, with D possibly matching TRBD1 (6 bases). V was shortened by 8 bases and J by 8 bases, with 21 bases between the two germline ends. The CDR3 is made up of 14 amino acids. Looked up from germline, CDR1 is MDHEN and CDR2 is SYDVKM.

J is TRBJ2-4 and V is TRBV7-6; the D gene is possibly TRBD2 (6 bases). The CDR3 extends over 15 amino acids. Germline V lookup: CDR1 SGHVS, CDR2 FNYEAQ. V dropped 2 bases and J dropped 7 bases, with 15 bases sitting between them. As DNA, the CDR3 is TGTGCCAGCAGCTTATCCCGGGGGACGGGGAACATTCAGTACTTC. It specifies CASSLSRGTGNIQYF.

In DNA form, the CDR3 reads TGTGCCTGGAGTGCGACCTTTCCTGGAAACACCATATATTTT. It codes for CAWSATFPGNTIYF. V and J are TRBV30 and TRBJ1-3; D is undetermined. In germline, CDR1 is GTSNPN, CDR2 SVGIG (reference sequence). The germline V and J ends were trimmed by 1 base and 2 bases, with 9 bases remaining between them. The CDR3 is 14 amino acids.

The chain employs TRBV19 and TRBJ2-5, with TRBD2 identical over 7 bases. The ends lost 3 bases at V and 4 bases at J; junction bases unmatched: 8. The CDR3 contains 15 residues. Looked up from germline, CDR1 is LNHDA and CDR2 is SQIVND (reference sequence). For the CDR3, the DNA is TGTGCCAGTAGTATGGAGCGGGGTCGAGGAGAGACCCAGTACTTC. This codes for CASSMERGRGETQYF.

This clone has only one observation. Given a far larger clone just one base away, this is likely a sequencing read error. CDR3 sequence reads: CSVKRELNTVELFF. In nucleotides, the CDR3 is TGCAGCGTAAAGCGGGAACTGAACACCGTGGAGCTGTTTTTT. The V call is TRBV29-1, the J call TRBJ2-2; 7 bases align to TRBD2. CDR1 and CDR2 from the germline V gene are SQVTM and ANQGSEA. CDR3 length equals 14 residues.

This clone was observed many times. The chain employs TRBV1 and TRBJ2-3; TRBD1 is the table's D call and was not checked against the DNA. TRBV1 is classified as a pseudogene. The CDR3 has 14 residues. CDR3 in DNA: TGCACCAACCTGAATAGGGCAGGGCCAGATACGCAGTATTTT. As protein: CTNLNRAGPDTQYF.

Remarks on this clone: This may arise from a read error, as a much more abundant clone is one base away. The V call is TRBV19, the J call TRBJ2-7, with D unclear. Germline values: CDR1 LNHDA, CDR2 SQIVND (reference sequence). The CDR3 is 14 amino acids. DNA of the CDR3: TGTGCCAGTAGTACGAGGCACCACTCCTACGAGCGGTACTTC. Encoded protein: CASSTRHHSYERYF.

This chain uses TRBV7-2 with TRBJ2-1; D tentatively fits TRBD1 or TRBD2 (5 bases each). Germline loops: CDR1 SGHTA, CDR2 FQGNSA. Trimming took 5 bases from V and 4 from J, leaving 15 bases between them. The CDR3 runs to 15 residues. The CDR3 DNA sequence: TGTGCCAGCAGCCAAGGCCGGGACCTTTACAATGAGCAGTTCTTC. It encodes CASSQGRDLYNEQFF.

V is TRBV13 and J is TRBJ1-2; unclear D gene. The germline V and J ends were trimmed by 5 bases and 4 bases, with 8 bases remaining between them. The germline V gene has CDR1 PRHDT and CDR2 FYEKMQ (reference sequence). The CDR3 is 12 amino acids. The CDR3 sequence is CASSPPGYGYTF. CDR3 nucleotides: TGTGCCAGCAGCCCCCCCGGCTATGGCTACACCTTC.

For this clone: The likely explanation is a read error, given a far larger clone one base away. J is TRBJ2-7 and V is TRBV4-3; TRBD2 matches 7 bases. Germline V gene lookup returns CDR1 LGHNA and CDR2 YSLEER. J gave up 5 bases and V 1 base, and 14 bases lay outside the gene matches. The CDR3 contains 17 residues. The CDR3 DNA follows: TGCGCCAGCAGCCAAGGAGCGGGCAGCGGGGTCCGCGACGAGCAGTACTTC. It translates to CASSQGAGSGVRDEQYF.